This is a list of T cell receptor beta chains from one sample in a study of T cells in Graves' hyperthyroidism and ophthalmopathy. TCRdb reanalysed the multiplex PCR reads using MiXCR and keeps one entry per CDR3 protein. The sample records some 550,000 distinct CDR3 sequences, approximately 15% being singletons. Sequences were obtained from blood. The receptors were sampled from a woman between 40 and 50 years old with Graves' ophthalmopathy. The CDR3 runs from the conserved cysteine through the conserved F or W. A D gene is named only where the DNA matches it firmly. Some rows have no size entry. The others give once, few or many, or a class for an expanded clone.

CDR3 DNA: TGCAGTACTGGACAGCACACAGATACGCAGTATTTT; CDR3 protein: CSTGQHTDTQYF; D gene: -; V gene: TRBV20-1; J gene: TRBJ2-3; clone size: many
CDR3 DNA: TGTGCCAGCAGCGCCCGTGTCAACTCCTACGAGCAGTACTTC; CDR3 protein: CASSARVNSYEQYF; D gene: -; V gene: TRBV12-3/TRBV12-4; J gene: TRBJ2-7; clone size: many
CDR3 DNA: TGTGCCAGCAGTTTAGGGGGACTAGCGGTGACCGGGGAGCTGTTTTTT; CDR3 protein: CASSLGGLAVTGELFF; D gene: TRBD2; V gene: TRBV12-3/TRBV12-4; J gene: TRBJ2-2; clone size: many
CDR3 DNA: TGTGCCAGCAGTATGGAGGGAGCCACTGAAGCTTTCTTT; CDR3 protein: CASSMEGATEAFF; D gene: -; V gene: TRBV2; J gene: TRBJ1-1; clone size: many
CDR3 DNA: TGTGCCAGCAGCACGTGGGGGAGACGAGGAGAAAAACTGTTTTTT; CDR3 protein: CASSTWGRRGEKLFF; D gene: -; V gene: TRBV12-3/TRBV12-4; J gene: TRBJ1-4; clone size: -
CDR3 DNA: TGTGCCAGCAGCTCCGGGGACAAAAAGAAGACCCAGTACTTC; CDR3 protein: CASSSGDKKKTQYF; D gene: -; V gene: TRBV13; J gene: TRBJ2-5; clone size: many
CDR3 DNA: TGTGCCAGCAGCTTAGCAGGGACTAGCGGGAGAGGTGAGCAGTTCTTC; CDR3 protein: CASSLAGTSGRGEQFF; D gene: TRBD2; V gene: TRBV11-1; J gene: TRBJ2-1; clone size: many
CDR3 DNA: TGTGCCAGCGGGCCGGCGGGAGTTATGGGTCGGACAGATACGCAGTATTTT; CDR3 protein: CASGPAGVMGRTDTQYF; D gene: TRBD2; V gene: TRBV28; J gene: TRBJ2-3; clone size: -
CDR3 DNA: TGTGCCAGCAGCTTAGCCCTTGGGTCGAATGAAAAACTGTTTTTT; CDR3 protein: CASSLALGSNEKLFF; D gene: -; V gene: TRBV7-8; J gene: TRBJ1-4; clone size: few
CDR3 DNA: TGCAGTGCTCAGAGAATGGGCACTGAAGCTTTCTTT; CDR3 protein: CSAQRMGTEAFF; D gene: -; V gene: TRBV20-1; J gene: TRBJ1-1; clone size: many
CDR3 DNA: TGTGCCAGCTCTCCCCCGGGGATCTCTGGAAACACCATATATTTT; CDR3 protein: CASSPPGISGNTIYF; D gene: -; V gene: TRBV18; J gene: TRBJ1-3; clone size: -